This T cell receptor beta chain was sequenced for a study of immune cell composition in non-small cell lung cancer. The study, taken as a whole, reports: Squamous carcinomas (roughly 80%) more often had tumour-associated clones >0.5% than adenocarcinomas (approximately 35%).

The assay was immunoSEQ multiplex PCR, and TCRdb's table has in-frame clones only and misses some. The sample consists of roughly 8,700 clones, approximately 75% of them appearing once. Normal lung was sampled as far from the tumour as possible, at least 3 cm. The germline V gene encodes CDR1 WSHSY and CDR2 SAAADI. V gave up 2 bases and J gave up 4 bases; unmatched junction bases: 3. The CDR3 is 15 amino acids. With respect to this clone: The antigen remains undetermined.

This TCR derives from a human donor with non-small cell lung cancer. This rearrangement joins TRBV10-2 to TRBJ2-1; 9 bases align to TRBD1. Material for sequencing was non-adjacent lung tissue. The CDR3 loop is CASSETGQGYNEQFF. CDR3 nucleotide sequence: TGCGCCAGCAGTGAGACCGGACAGGGGTACAATGAGCAGTTCTTC.